The clone carrying this T cell receptor (beta chain) has just a few counts. Its target is unknown. TCRdb keeps only in-frame clones here, not all; method: immunoSEQ multiplex PCR. The repertoire consists of 95,000 to 150,000 clones, with approximately 95% occurring once and the leading ten covering over 2.5%. CDR3 size: 17 residues. Looked up from germline, CDR1 is SEHNR and CDR2 is FQNEAQ (reference sequence). The V end was cut by 6 bases, the J end by 3 bases, with 21 bases between. This entry belongs to a study of graft-versus-host responses after intestinal transplantation. Broader study findings: Investigators detected GvH clones in recipient marrow, with some emerging earlier in ileum or blood.

Sequences were derived from unstimulated CD8+ T cells sorted from spleen or lymph node cells, sampled before intestinal transplant. This receptor was taken from a human donor who received an intestinal transplant. The V call is TRBV7-9, the J call TRBJ2-1; D unresolved. CDR3: CASSSKSRLLVYNEQFF. In DNA, the CDR3 is TGTGCCAGCAGTTCTAAATCCCGCCTACTTGTCTACAATGAGCAGTTCTTC.